This is a list of T cell receptor beta chains from one sample in a study of cytomegalovirus exposure and HLA in healthy donors. Sequencing used immunoSEQ multiplex PCR; TCRdb keeps in-frame clones, though not all of them. The data hold 95,000 to 100,000 clones, with 65% to 75% observed a single time. The material sequenced was PBMCs. The origin of the receptors is a woman aged 40 to 50 in good health and CMV-seronegative. Both conserved end residues are part of each CDR3. The D gene is left open where the match is weak. Clone size is stated in some rows and not others, as once, few, many or a class when expanded.

clone size	D gene	V gene	J gene	CDR3 protein	CDR3 DNA
NA	NA	TRBV4-2	TRBJ2-1	CASSQRGGLDEQFF	TGTGCCAGCAGCCAAAGGGGGGGCCTCGATGAGCAGTTCTTC
NA	TRBD2	TRBV19	TRBJ2-3	CASSHLGGDTQYF	TGTGCCAGTTCACACCTCGGGGGGGATACGCAGTATTTT
once	TRBD2	TRBV30	TRBJ2-3	CAWSWAGGPDTQYF	TGTGCCTGGAGTTGGGCGGGAGGGCCCGATACGCAGTATTTT
NA	NA	TRBV27	TRBJ1-2	CASSLFGPQGGYTF	TGTGCCAGCAGTTTATTTGGGCCTCAGGGAGGCTACACCTTC
NA	NA	TRBV7-2	TRBJ1-1	CASSYLAGLDTEAFF	TGTGCCAGCAGCTATCTAGCGGGGCTTGACACTGAAGCTTTCTTT
NA	TRBD2	TRBV9	TRBJ2-1	CASSTRLAGGYNEQFF	TGTGCCAGCAGCACCCGACTAGCGGGAGGGTACAATGAGCAGTTCTTC
NA	TRBD2	TRBV28	TRBJ2-7	CASSSVAGEDEQYF	TGTGCCAGCAGTTCGGTAGCGGGAGAAGACGAGCAGTACTTC
NA	TRBD2	TRBV7-8	TRBJ2-3	CASSASSGGYTDTQYF	TGTGCCAGCAGCGCCAGTAGCGGGGGATACACAGATACGCAGTATTTT
NA	TRBD2	TRBV5-6	TRBJ2-1	CASSLVRGGPYNEQFF	TGTGCCAGCAGCTTGGTGCGGGGGGGCCCTTACAATGAGCAGTTCTTC
NA	TRBD2	TRBV7-6	TRBJ2-7	CASSQTSGLSSYEQYF	TGTGCCAGCAGCCAGACTAGCGGTTTGAGCTCCTACGAGCAGTACTTC
NA	NA	TRBV7-9	TRBJ1-3	CASSELGGGDTIYF	TGTGCCAGCAGCGAACTTGGGGGCGGTGACACCATATATTTT
NA	NA	TRBV19	TRBJ2-5	CASSIQRAGTQYF	TGTGCCAGTAGTATACAAAGGGCGGGGACCCAGTACTTC
NA	TRBD2	TRBV6-6	TRBJ2-5	CASFTSGSQEETQYF	TGTGCCAGTTTCACTAGCGGGAGTCAGGAAGAGACCCAGTACTTC
NA	NA	TRBV7-3	TRBJ2-5	CASSPSFGAGETQYF	TGTGCCAGCAGCCCCAGTTTTGGAGCGGGAGAGACCCAGTACTTC
NA	TRBD2	TRBV9	TRBJ2-1	CASSSGGSGHYNEQFF	TGTGCCAGCAGCTCGGGGGGTAGCGGCCACTACAATGAGCAGTTCTTC
NA	NA	TRBV6-6	TRBJ1-5	CASTWTVTNQPQHF	TGTGCCAGCACCTGGACAGTTACGAATCAGCCCCAGCATTTT
few	TRBD2	TRBV7-9	TRBJ2-1	CASSPPPLSGSSYNEQFF	TGTGCCAGCAGCCCCCCCCCACTTAGCGGGAGCTCCTACAATGAGCAGTTCTTC
few	TRBD1	TRBV9	TRBJ1-1	CASSPTGTVNTEAFF	TGTGCCAGCAGCCCAACCGGGACAGTGAACACTGAAGCTTTCTTT
NA	TRBD2	TRBV5-4	TRBJ2-1	CASSGSGRAHNEQFF	TGTGCCAGCAGCGGCAGCGGGAGGGCCCACAATGAGCAGTTCTTC
NA	NA	TRBV30	TRBJ2-5	CAWSNRVGETQYF	TGTGCCTGGAGTAACCGGGTCGGGGAGACCCAGTACTTC
NA	TRBD2	TRBV7-2	TRBJ2-3	CASSLGGGLDTQYF	TGTGCCAGCAGCTTAGGCGGGGGACTAGATACGCAGTATTTT
NA	NA	TRBV4-3	TRBJ1-4	CASSQDSTVVATNEKLFF	TGCGCCAGCAGCCAAGATAGCACGGTGGTGGCAACTAATGAAAAACTGTTTTTT
few	NA	TRBV15	TRBJ1-5	CATREPGGGSNQPQHF	TGTGCCACCAGAGAGCCCGGGGGGGGGTCAAATCAGCCCCAGCATTTT
NA	NA	TRBV7-9	TRBJ2-1	CASSLALGNEQFF	TGTGCCAGCAGCTTAGCACTAGGCAATGAGCAGTTCTTC
NA	TRBD2	TRBV5-4	TRBJ2-3	CASSMGLAGGRDTQYF	TGTGCCAGCAGCATGGGACTAGCGGGGGGGCGCGATACGCAGTATTTT
NA	TRBD2	TRBV30	TRBJ2-7	CAWNSPRGAGYEQYF	TGTGCCTGGAACTCGCCGCGGGGGGCGGGCTACGAGCAGTACTTC
NA	NA	TRBV28	TRBJ2-1	CASTEVRDYNEQFF	TGTGCCAGCACCGAAGTCCGGGACTACAATGAGCAGTTCTTC
once	TRBD1	TRBV7-9	TRBJ2-3	CASSSRTGRTDTQYF	TGTGCCAGCAGCTCCCGGACAGGGAGAACAGATACGCAGTATTTT
NA	NA	TRBV10-3	TRBJ1-6	CAISEAHCVGENSPLHF	TGTGCCATCAGTGAGGCACATTGCGTAGGGGAAAATTCACCCCTCCACTTT
NA	NA	TRBV5-1	TRBJ2-3	CASSFLGRVDTDTQYF	TGCGCCAGCAGCTTCCTAGGGAGAGTGGACACAGATACGCAGTATTTT
NA	NA	TRBV2	TRBJ2-7	CASRADTEQYF	TGTGCCAGCAGAGCTGACACGGAGCAGTACTTC
NA	NA	TRBV7-9	TRBJ1-5	CSSMSVGGMSNQPQHF	TGTTCCAGCATGAGTGTGGGGGGTATGAGCAATCAGCCCCAGCATTTT
NA	NA	TRBV6-1	TRBJ1-1	CASNGRGETEAFF	TGTGCCAGCAATGGCAGGGGTGAAACTGAAGCTTTCTTT
NA	NA	TRBV30	TRBJ1-1	CACSYGQLLNTEAFF	TGTGCCTGCTCATACGGACAGCTTTTGAACACTGAAGCTTTCTTT
NA	TRBD1	TRBV5-4	TRBJ2-7	CASSLEPGQVLYEQYF	TGTGCCAGCAGCTTGGAGCCGGGACAGGTATTGTACGAGCAGTACTTC
NA	NA	TRBV19	TRBJ1-4	CASGRGKLFF	TGTGCCAGTGGACGGGGAAAACTGTTTTTT
NA	NA	TRBV30	TRBJ2-1	CAWSPRQDEQFF	TGTGCCTGGAGTCCTCGACAGGACGAGCAGTTCTTC
NA	TRBD2	TRBV5-6	TRBJ2-3	CASSPRLASPTDTQYF	TGTGCCAGCAGTCCGAGACTAGCCTCCCCCACAGATACGCAGTATTTT
few	TRBD2	TRBV5-5	TRBJ2-1	CASRSTSVAYNEQFF	TGTGCCAGCAGGTCGACTAGCGTCGCCTACAATGAGCAGTTCTTC
NA	TRBD2	TRBV9	TRBJ2-5	CASSVMAGVLGETQYF	TGTGCCAGCAGCGTTATGGCGGGAGTCCTTGGAGAGACCCAGTACTTC
NA	NA	TRBV9	TRBJ2-1	CASSVSGREQFF	TGTGCCAGCAGCGTTAGTGGGCGTGAGCAGTTCTTC
NA	NA	TRBV27	TRBJ2-5	CASSLFFGRGEETQYF	TGTGCCAGCAGTCTTTTTTTTGGTCGGGGAGAAGAGACCCAGTACTTC
NA	TRBD1	TRBV9	TRBJ1-2	CASSTGQGTGYTF	TGTGCCAGCAGCACTGGACAGGGAACTGGCTACACCTTC
NA	TRBD1	TRBV6-5	TRBJ1-5	CASSYSDRAQPQHF	TGTGCCAGCAGTTACTCGGACAGGGCCCAGCCCCAGCATTTT
NA	NA	TRBV7-6	TRBJ2-7	CASSFKPRGDVPYEQYF	TGTGCCAGCAGCTTCAAACCCAGGGGCGACGTACCCTACGAGCAGTACTTC
NA	TRBD2	TRBV11-3	TRBJ2-3	CASSAEPAGGPVSTQYF	TGTGCCAGCAGCGCAGAACCGGCGGGGGGCCCGGTTAGTACGCAGTATTTT
NA	NA	TRBV7-8	TRBJ1-4	CASSLSPGVQVHEKLFF	TGTGCCAGCAGCTTGAGCCCAGGGGTACAGGTCCATGAAAAACTGTTTTTT
few	TRBD1	TRBV18	TRBJ1-4	CASSPIGPGQGATNEKLFF	TGTGCCAGCTCACCAATCGGCCCGGGACAGGGGGCAACTAATGAAAAACTGTTTTTT
NA	NA	TRBV7-9	TRBJ2-3	CASSLAYSTDTQYF	TGTGCCAGCAGCCTCGCCTACTCCACAGATACGCAGTATTTT
NA	TRBD1	TRBV28	TRBJ1-1	CASSWSSGTVNTEAFF	TGTGCCAGCAGTTGGTCCTCCGGGACAGTGAACACTGAAGCTTTCTTT
NA	NA	TRBV7-9	TRBJ1-2	CASSLGDWRTDYGYTF	TGTGCCAGCAGCTTAGGGGACTGGAGGACGGACTATGGCTACACCTTC
NA	TRBD2	TRBV7-3	TRBJ2-2	CASSLTGGSGELFF	TGTGCCAGCAGCTTAACGGGGGGGTCCGGGGAGCTGTTTTTT
NA	NA	TRBV19	TRBJ1-5	CASSFQGQPQHF	TGTGCCAGTAGTTTCCAGGGTCAGCCCCAGCATTTT
NA	TRBD2	TRBV6-5	TRBJ2-5	CASSYSRRGGGETQYF	TGTGCCAGCAGTTACTCGCGGCGGGGGGGCGGAGAGACCCAGTACTTC
NA	TRBD2	TRBV7-9	TRBJ2-1	CSSSPGVAGGPDNEQFF	TGTTCCAGCAGCCCCGGGGTAGCGGGAGGGCCTGATAATGAGCAGTTCTTC
NA	NA	TRBV29-1	TRBJ1-2	CSVEDRDISNYGYTF	TGCAGCGTTGAAGACCGGGACATTTCTAACTATGGCTACACCTTC
few	NA	TRBV5-4	TRBJ1-1	CASSLRGTEAFF	TGTGCCAGCAGCTTGCGCGGCACTGAAGCTTTCTTT
few	TRBD1	TRBV6-5	TRBJ1-5	CASTRGTNQPQHF	TGTGCCAGCACCAGGGGGACAAATCAGCCCCAGCATTTT
NA	NA	TRBV28	TRBJ2-7	CASSFVALSSYEQYF	TGTGCCAGCAGTTTCGTAGCCCTTTCCTCCTACGAGCAGTACTTC
NA	TRBD2	TRBV19	TRBJ2-7	CASSPGLGLYEQYF	TGTGCCAGTAGCCCGGGACTAGGCCTTTACGAGCAGTACTTC